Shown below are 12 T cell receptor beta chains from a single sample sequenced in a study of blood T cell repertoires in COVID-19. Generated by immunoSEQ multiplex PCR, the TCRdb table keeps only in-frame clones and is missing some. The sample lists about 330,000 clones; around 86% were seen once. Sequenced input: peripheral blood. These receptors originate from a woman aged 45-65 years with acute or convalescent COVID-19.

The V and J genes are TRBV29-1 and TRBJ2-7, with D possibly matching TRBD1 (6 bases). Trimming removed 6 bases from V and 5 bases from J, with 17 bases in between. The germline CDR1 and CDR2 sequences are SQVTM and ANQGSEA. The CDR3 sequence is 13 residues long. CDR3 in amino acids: CSVGGQGNHEQYF. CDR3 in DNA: TGCAGCGTGGGCGGGCAGGGGAACCACGAGCAGTACTTC.

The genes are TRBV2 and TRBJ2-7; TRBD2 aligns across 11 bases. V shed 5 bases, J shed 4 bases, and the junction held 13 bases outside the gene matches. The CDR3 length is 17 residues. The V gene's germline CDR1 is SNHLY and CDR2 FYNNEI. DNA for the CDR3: TGTGCCAGCAGTCGATCGGGACTAGCGGACAGAATGTACGAGCAGTACTTC. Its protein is CASSRSGLADRMYEQYF. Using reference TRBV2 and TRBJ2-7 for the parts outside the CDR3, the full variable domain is EPEVTQTPSHQVTQMGQEVILRCVPISNHLYFYWYRQILGQKVEFLVSFYNNEISEKSEIFDDQFSVERPDGSNFTLKIRSTKLEDSAMYFCASSRSGLADRMYEQYFGPGTRLTVT.

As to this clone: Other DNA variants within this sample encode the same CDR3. The CDR3 here is CATSDLAGWGGYEQYF. CDR3 coding DNA: TGTGCCACCAGTGATCTCGCGGGGTGGGGCGGCTACGAGCAGTACTTC. The V and J genes are TRBV24-1 and TRBJ2-7; weak D call: TRBD2 (6 bases). From germline, CDR1 is KGHDR and CDR2 SFDVKD. The CDR3 is 16 amino acids. Trimming took 3 bases from V and 3 from J, leaving 17 bases between them.

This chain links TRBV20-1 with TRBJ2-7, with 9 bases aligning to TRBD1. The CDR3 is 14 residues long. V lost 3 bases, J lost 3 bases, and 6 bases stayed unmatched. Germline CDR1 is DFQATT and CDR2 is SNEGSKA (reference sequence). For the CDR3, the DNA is TGCAGTGCTAGTCCCAGGACAGGGGTCTACGAGCAGTACTTC. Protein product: CSASPRTGVYEQYF.

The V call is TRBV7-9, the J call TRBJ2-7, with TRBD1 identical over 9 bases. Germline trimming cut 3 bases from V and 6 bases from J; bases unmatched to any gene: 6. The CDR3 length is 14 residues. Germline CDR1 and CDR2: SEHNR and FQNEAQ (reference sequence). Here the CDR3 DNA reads TGTGCCAGCAGCTTCTGGGACAGGGAAGGCGAGCAGTACTTC. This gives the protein CASSFWDREGEQYF.

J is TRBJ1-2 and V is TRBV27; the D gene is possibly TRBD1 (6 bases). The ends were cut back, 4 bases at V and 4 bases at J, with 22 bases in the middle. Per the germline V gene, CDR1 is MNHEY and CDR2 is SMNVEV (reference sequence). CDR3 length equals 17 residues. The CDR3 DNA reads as TGTGCCAGCAGTTCCCTAGGTGGGGGGGCTTGGGCCTATGGCTACACCTTC. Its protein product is CASSSLGGGAWAYGYTF.

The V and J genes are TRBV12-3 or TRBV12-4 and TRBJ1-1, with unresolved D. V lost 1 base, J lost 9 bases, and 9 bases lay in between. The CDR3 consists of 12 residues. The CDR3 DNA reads TGTGCCAGCAGTTTAGGGCAGTTTAAAGCTTTCTTT. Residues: CASSLGQFKAFF.

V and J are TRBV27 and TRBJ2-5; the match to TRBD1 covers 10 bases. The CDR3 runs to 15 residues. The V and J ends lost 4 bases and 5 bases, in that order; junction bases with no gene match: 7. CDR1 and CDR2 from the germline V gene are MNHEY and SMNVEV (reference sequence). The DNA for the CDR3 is TGTGCCAGCAGTTCGGACAGGGGGGTTTACGAGACCCAGTACTTC. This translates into CASSSDRGVYETQYF.

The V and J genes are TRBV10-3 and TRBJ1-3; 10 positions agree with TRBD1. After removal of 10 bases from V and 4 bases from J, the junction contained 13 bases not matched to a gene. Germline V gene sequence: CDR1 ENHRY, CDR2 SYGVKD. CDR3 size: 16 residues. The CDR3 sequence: CATTDRGQGSGNTIYF. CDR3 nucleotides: TGTGCCACCACCGACAGGGGACAGGGGTCGGGAAACACCATATATTTT.

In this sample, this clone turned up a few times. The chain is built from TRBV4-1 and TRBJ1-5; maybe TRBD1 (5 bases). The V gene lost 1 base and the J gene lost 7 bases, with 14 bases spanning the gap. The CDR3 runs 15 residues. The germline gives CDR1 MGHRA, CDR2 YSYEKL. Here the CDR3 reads CASSQVGGRGQPQHF. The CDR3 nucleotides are TGCGCCAGCAGCCAAGTCGGGGGGAGGGGACAGCCCCAGCATTTT.

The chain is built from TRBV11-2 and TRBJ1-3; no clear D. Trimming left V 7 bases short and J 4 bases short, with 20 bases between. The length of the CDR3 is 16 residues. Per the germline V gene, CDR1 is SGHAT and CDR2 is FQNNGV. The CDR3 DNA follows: TGTGCCAGCACTCCAGCCACCGAAGGAGAAGGAAACACCATATATTTT. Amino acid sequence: CASTPATEGEGNTIYF.

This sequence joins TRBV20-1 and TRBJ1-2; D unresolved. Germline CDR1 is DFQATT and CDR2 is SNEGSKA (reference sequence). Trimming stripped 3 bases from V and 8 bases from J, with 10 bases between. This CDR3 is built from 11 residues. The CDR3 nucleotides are TGCAGTGCTAGTAGCCGGTACGGCTACACCTTC. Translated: CSASSRYGYTF.